A single sample gave rise to the 27 T cell receptor beta chains below, sequenced in a study of T cells after yellow fever vaccination. TCRdb processed the 5' RACE reads anew with MiXCR; each CDR3 protein has one entry. The data show about 580,000 distinct CDR3 sequences, about a sixth seen once. The input for sequencing was PBMCs, taken around 5 days after the first yellow fever vaccination. These receptors were collected from a man aged 18 to 29 who received the YFV17D yellow fever vaccine.

A word on this clonotype: An end of the junction differs from the germline gene, which may be a read error. The V gene is TRBV5-1, the J gene TRBJ2-5, with 11 bases aligning to TRBD2. The germline V gene has CDR1 SGHRS and CDR2 YFSETQ. The CDR3 spans 15 residues. The CDR3 DNA reads TGCGCCAGCAGCTTCACCCTAGCGGGGGGAACGACCAAGTACTTC. Protein sequence: CASSFTLAGGTTKYF.

CDR3 residues: CASSVLAGGPDTGELFF. CDR3 coding DNA: TGTGCCAGCAGCGTACTAGCGGGGGGGCCGGACACCGGGGAGCTGTTTTTT. The chain employs TRBV9 and TRBJ2-2, with 12 positions matching TRBD2. This CDR3 contains 17 residues. V was clipped by 1 base and J by 3 bases; unmatched bases: 4. Germline CDR1 reads SGDLS; CDR2 reads YYNGEE.

The V gene is TRBV11-2, the J gene TRBJ2-5; D may be TRBD2 (7 bases). Germline assignment: CDR1 SGHAT and CDR2 FQNNGV. V was cut by 3 bases and J by 4 bases, with 15 bases left in between. The CDR3 spans 15 residues. Written as DNA, the CDR3 is TGTGCCAGCAGCTTTAGGGGGGGGGGACTAGAGACCCAGTACTTC. Translated: CASSFRGGGLETQYF.

The chain has TRBV5-4 and TRBJ2-5; a weak D match, TRBD2 (5 bases). Germline V gene lookup returns CDR1 SGHNT and CDR2 YYREEE (reference sequence). The CDR3 spans 16 residues. V dropped 0 bases and J dropped 5 bases, with 17 bases sitting between them. Here the CDR3 reads CASSLGSVRSSETQYF. CDR3 DNA sequence: TGTGCCAGCAGCTTGGGTAGCGTTCGCTCCTCGGAGACCCAGTACTTC.

In its sample, this clonotype was seen a few times. J is TRBJ2-5 and V is TRBV11-1; D remains ambiguous. The CDR3 has 14 amino acids. V was shortened by 2 bases and J by 7 bases, with 14 bases between the two germline ends. Germline CDR1 SGHAT, CDR2 FQDESV (reference sequence). The CDR3 DNA reads as TGTGCCAGCAGCTTATTAGGTGGAGCAGGGACCCAGTACTTC. It yields the protein CASSLLGGAGTQYF.

The V call is TRBV18, the J call TRBJ1-1, with TRBD1 as a possible D gene (5 bases). Trimming left V 3 bases short and J 1 base short, with 15 bases between. Germline V gives CDR1 KGHSH, CDR2 LQKENI. This CDR3 is built from 16 residues. The CDR3 loop reads CASSPSLGGGNTEAFF. CDR3 bases: TGTGCCAGCTCACCGTCACTTGGGGGGGGGAACACTGAAGCTTTCTTT.

The chain combines TRBV5-1 with TRBJ2-7, with TRBD1 identical over 7 bases. J was trimmed by 4 bases and V by 8 bases; bases with no gene match: 0. The CDR3 has 10 residues. Germline CDR1 SGHRS, CDR2 YFSETQ. The DNA of the CDR3 is TGCGCCAGACAGGGGTACGAGCAGTACGTC. Translation: CARQGYEQYV.

The chain links TRBV6-5 to TRBJ1-2; unclear D gene. This CDR3 spans 17 amino acids. V lost 0 bases and J lost 2, with 16 bases in between. Germline CDR1 is MNHEY and CDR2 is SVGAGI. CDR3 protein: CASSYSIARGGNYGYTF. The CDR3 coding sequence is TGTGCCAGCAGTTACTCGATCGCGCGGGGAGGGAACTATGGCTACACCTTC.

The chain links TRBV7-9 to TRBJ1-3; D might be TRBD1 (5 bases). Germline V gives CDR1 SEHNR, CDR2 FQNEAQ (reference sequence). The V end lost 9 bases, the J end lost 0 bases, and 18 bases lay between the germline ends. CDR3 length equals 16 residues. CDR3 nucleotides: TGTGCCAGTTCTCGGGCCGGGACCAACTCTGGAAACACCATATATTTT. Its protein product is CASSRAGTNSGNTIYF.

V and J are TRBV7-2 and TRBJ2-2; 10 bases fit TRBD2. The CDR3 loop spans 16 amino acids. The trim removed 4 bases at V and 3 bases at J, leaving 5 bases unmatched. Germline V CDR1 and CDR2: SGHTA, FQGNSA. In nucleotides, the CDR3 is TGTGCCAGCAGCTCAGGGACTAGCGATCACACCGGGGAGCTGTTTTTT. Translation: CASSSGTSDHTGELFF.

This rearrangement joins TRBV2 to TRBJ2-7; the D gene could be TRBD1 or TRBD2 (5 bases each). Trimming removed 6 bases from V and 9 bases from J, with 9 bases in between. The length of the CDR3 is 10 residues. Germline lookup yields CDR1 SNHLY and CDR2 FYNNEI. CDR3: CASRRGGQYF. CDR3 bases: TGTGCCAGCAGGAGGGGCGGGCAGTACTTC.

The chain has TRBV12-3 or TRBV12-4 and TRBJ1-1; possibly TRBD1 for D (5 bases). The length of the CDR3 is 14 residues. Trimming took 10 bases from V and 1 from J, leaving 16 bases between them. CDR3 sequence (DNA): TGTGCCAACACACGGGGGAAGAGGAACACTGAAGCTTTCTTT. It codes for CANTRGKRNTEAFF.

By share of the sample, this clonotype is medium-sized. V usage is TRBV29-1 and J usage is TRBJ2-7; D might be TRBD1 (6 bases). V was pared by 6 bases and J by 1 base, with 13 bases between. CDR1 SQVTM and CDR2 ANQGSEA come from the germline V gene. There are 13 residues in the CDR3. Written as DNA, the CDR3 is TGCAGCGTATATACAGGGTCATCCTACGAGCAGTACTTC. Translated, it gives CSVYTGSSYEQYF.

In this sample, this clonotype turned up a few times. This chain links TRBV4-2 with TRBJ1-1; D unclear. The length of the CDR3 is 16 residues. Germline CDR1 is LGHNA and CDR2 is YNFKEQ. Trimming removed 3 bases from V and 7 bases from J, with 21 bases in between. The CDR3 bases are TGTGCCAGCAGCCAGGCCCCTACCAAGGAAGAGAGTGAAGCTTTCTTT. Amino acids: CASSQAPTKEESEAFF.

This clonotype was seen a handful of times. The chain carries TRBV12-3 or TRBV12-4 and TRBJ2-6; no clear D. The V gene lost 1 base and the J gene lost 2 bases, with 6 bases spanning the gap. The CDR3 extends over 15 amino acids. The CDR3 nucleotides read TGTGCCAGCAGTTTAGGGAGTACTGGGGCCAACGTCCTGACTTTC. It specifies CASSLGSTGANVLTF.

The rearrangement links TRBV5-5 to TRBJ2-5; TRBD1 matches 9 bases. Germline-derived CDR1 and CDR2 are SGHKS and YYEKEE (reference sequence). The J segment lost 2 bases and the V segment lost 5 bases, leaving 13 bases of the junction unmatched. The CDR3 has 17 residues. The CDR3: CASRLGQGLILQETQYF. CDR3 DNA sequence: TGTGCCAGCAGGCTGGGACAGGGCCTTATTCTACAAGAGACCCAGTACTTC. The full variable domain, with the rest looked up from reference TRBV5-5 and TRBJ2-5, is DAGVTQSPTHLIKTRGQQVTLRCSPISGHKSVSWYQQVLGQGPQFIFQYYEKEERGRGNFPDRFSARQFPNYSSELNVNALLLGDSALYLCASRLGQGLILQETQYFGPGTRLLVL.

In this sample, this clonotype turned up a few times. CDR3 protein: CASSLGGGDEAFF. DNA of the CDR3: TGCGCCAGCAGCTTGGGGGGAGGCGATGAAGCTTTCTTT. This chain links TRBV5-1 with TRBJ1-1; D unresolved. The V end was cut by 0 bases, the J end by 7 bases, with 10 bases between. The length of the CDR3 is 13 residues. Germline loops: CDR1 SGHRS, CDR2 YFSETQ. Full variable domain (rest looked up from reference TRBV5-1 and TRBJ1-1): KAGVTQTPRYLIKTRGQQVTLSCSPISGHRSVSWYQQTPGQGLQFLFEYFSETQRNKGNFPGRFSGRQFSNSRSEMNVSTLELGDSALYLCASSLGGGDEAFFGQGTRLTVV.

This clonotype was found a few times. The chain employs TRBV7-9 and TRBJ2-7, with D possibly called TRBD1 or TRBD2 (5 bases each). V lost 3 bases, J lost 3 bases, and 15 bases lay in between. The CDR3 length is 15 residues. Germline CDR1 is SEHNR and CDR2 is FQNEAQ (reference sequence). In nucleotides, the CDR3 is TGTGCCAGCAGCTTGAGGGGCACGCAGGGCTACGAGCAGTACGTC. As protein: CASSLRGTQGYEQYV.

V gene TRBV20-1 combines with J gene TRBJ2-5; 8 bases are shared with TRBD2. Unmatched junction bases numbered 3, after V lost 1 base and J lost 5 bases. CDR1 is DFQATT, CDR2 SNEGSKA, per germline (reference sequence). The CDR3 contains 13 residues. In DNA form, the CDR3 reads TGCAGTGCTAGAGCGGGGGGGCGCGAGACCCAGTACTTC. This codes for CSARAGGRETQYF.

A few counts support this clonotype. The CDR3 bases are TGCGCCAGCAGCTTACAGGGGGATGGGCAGCCCCAGCATTTT. Translating it yields CASSLQGDGQPQHF. The chain combines TRBV5-1 with TRBJ1-5; 8 bases fit TRBD1. This CDR3 comprises 14 residues. V gave up 2 bases and J gave up 7 bases; unmatched junction bases: 5. Germline CDR1 is SGHRS and CDR2 is YFSETQ. Combining the CDR3 with reference TRBV5-1 and TRBJ1-5 gives the whole variable domain KAGVTQTPRYLIKTRGQQVTLSCSPISGHRSVSWYQQTPGQGLQFLFEYFSETQRNKGNFPGRFSGRQFSNSRSEMNVSTLELGDSALYLCASSLQGDGQPQHFGDGTRLSIL.

The chain uses TRBV10-2 and TRBJ2-3; D gene uncertain. V was pared by 2 bases and J by 2 bases, with 8 bases between. This CDR3 has 14 residues. Germline V gene sequence: CDR1 WSHSY, CDR2 SAAADI. CDR3 DNA sequence: TGCGCCAGCAGTGAGGGGTACACCACAGATACGCAGTATTTT. Amino acids: CASSEGYTTDTQYF.

The chain couples TRBV18 to TRBJ1-4; D is perhaps TRBD1 (6 bases). This CDR3 is built from 15 residues. Trimming removed 6 bases at V and 6 bases at J, with 17 bases between. Germline CDR1 reads KGHSH; CDR2 reads LQKENI. The CDR3 DNA follows: TGTGCCAGCTCCCGGCGGACAGAAGAGGATGAAAAACTGTTTTTT. Its translation is CASSRRTEEDEKLFF. The full variable domain, with the rest looked up from reference TRBV18 and TRBJ1-4, is NAGVMQNPRHLVRRRGQEARLRCSPMKGHSHVYWYRQLPEEGLKFMVYLQKENIIDESGMPKERFSAEFPKEGPSILRIQQVVRGDSAAYFCASSRRTEEDEKLFFGSGTQLSVL.

The gene calls are TRBV5-5 and TRBJ1-5; TRBD1 is a possible D gene (6 bases). The CDR3 runs to 15 residues. The V gene's germline CDR1 is SGHKS and CDR2 YYEKEE (reference sequence). The ends were cut back, 8 bases at V and 7 bases at J, with 22 bases in the middle. The CDR3 coding sequence is TGTGCCAGGAGCCCCGGGGGCACGGTCGGGCAGCCCCAGCATTTT. This codes for CARSPGGTVGQPQHF.

This clonotype was counted between two and nine times. J is TRBJ2-2 and V is TRBV5-1; a weak D match, TRBD2 (6 bases). The CDR3 sequence is 15 residues long. V was trimmed by 2 bases and J by 6 bases, leaving 14 bases between them. CDR1 SGHRS and CDR2 YFSETQ come from the germline V gene. Here the CDR3 DNA reads TGCGCCAGCAGCTTATTCTCTACGGGGGCCGGGGAGCTGTTTTTT. It yields the protein CASSLFSTGAGELFF.

This clonotype has just a few counts. J is TRBJ1-2 and V is TRBV19; D not certain. Germline CDR1 reads LNHDA; CDR2 reads SQIVND (reference sequence). This CDR3 comprises 14 residues. Trimming left V 2 bases short and J 7 bases short, with 14 bases between. This CDR3 reads CASSIRTLSRGYTF. The CDR3 region has the DNA TGTGCCAGTAGTATAAGGACTCTAAGTCGTGGCTACACCTTC.

This clonotype occurred a few times. The rearrangement links TRBV6-2 or TRBV6-3 to TRBJ2-7; D may be TRBD2 (7 bases). Trimming left V 7 bases short and J 2 bases short, with 15 bases between. Germline V gives CDR1 MNHEY, CDR2 SVGEGT. CDR3 length: 14 residues. The CDR3 region is CASTQGRGTYEQYF. The CDR3 DNA reads as TGTGCCAGCACCCAGGGGAGGGGGACCTACGAGCAGTACTTC.

The V gene is TRBV12-3 or TRBV12-4, the J gene TRBJ1-2; no definite D call. The CDR3 covers 11 residues. V lost 10 bases and J lost 7, with 13 bases in between. The CDR3 sequence is CATKTGFGYTF. CDR3 bases: TGTGCCACCAAGACCGGGTTTGGCTACACCTTC.